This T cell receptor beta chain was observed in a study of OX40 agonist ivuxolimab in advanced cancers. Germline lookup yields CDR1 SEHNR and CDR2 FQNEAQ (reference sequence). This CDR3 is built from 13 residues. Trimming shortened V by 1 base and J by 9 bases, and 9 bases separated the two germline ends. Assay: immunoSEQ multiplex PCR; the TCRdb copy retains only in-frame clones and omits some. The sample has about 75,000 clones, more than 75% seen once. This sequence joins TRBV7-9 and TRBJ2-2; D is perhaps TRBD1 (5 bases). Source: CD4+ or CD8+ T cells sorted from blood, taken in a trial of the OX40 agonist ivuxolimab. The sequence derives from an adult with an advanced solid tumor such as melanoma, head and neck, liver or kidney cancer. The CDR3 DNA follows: TGTGCCAGCAGCTTAGACAGGCACCGGGAGCTGTTTTTT. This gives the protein CASSLDRHRELFF.